Sequencing of this T cell receptor (beta chain) was carried out in a study of control samples from healthy donors and cancer patients. Measured with immunoSEQ multiplex PCR; TCRdb has only the in-frame clones, and not every one. The sample includes about 120,000 clones, around 90% of them seen just once. V gave up 5 bases and J gave up 6 bases, with 9 bases separating them. This CDR3 is 12 amino acids long. Germline CDR1 is SGHVS and CDR2 is FQNEAQ. The specimen was blood. This clonotype was sampled from a woman between 70 and 85 years old in good health. The J gene is TRBJ2-3, the V gene TRBV7-8; D remains unclear. As DNA, the CDR3 is TGTGCCAGCAGCCTTCCCCCCGATACGCAGTATTTT. This codes for CASSLPPDTQYF.